This entry describes one T cell receptor beta chain. The antigen is undetermined. Germline V gives CDR1 SGHTA, CDR2 FQGNSA. The CDR3 consists of 16 residues. The J segment lost 4 bases and the V segment lost 7 bases, leaving 11 bases of the junction unmatched. This sample is part of a study of PD-1 blockade in classical Hodgkin lymphoma. Study-wide context: The nivolumab dose that patients received was 3 mg/kg, given intravenously every 2 weeks.

Every patient had relapsed following autologous stem cell transplantation, and cohorts differed in brentuximab vedotin exposure. Best response was recorded as complete response, partial response or progressive disease. Method: immunoSEQ multiplex PCR; TCRdb's copy keeps in-frame clones and lacks some. The sample includes some 150,000 clones, 78% of them seen just once. Study-level findings and limits: Nivolumab initiation under 1 year post-ASCT meant exclusion. Healthy donors reportedly exceeded newly diagnosed patients in baseline TCR diversity.

V usage is TRBV7-2 and J usage is TRBJ2-2; 8 nucleotides match TRBD1. The specimen comprised peripheral blood mononuclear cells (PBMCs), sampled before the second cycle of nivolumab. The clonotype originates from a human donor with classical Hodgkin lymphoma. CDR3 residues: CASKDREGEGTGELFF. The CDR3 nucleotides are TGTGCCAGCAAGGACAGGGAAGGCGAGGGCACCGGGGAGCTGTTTTTT.